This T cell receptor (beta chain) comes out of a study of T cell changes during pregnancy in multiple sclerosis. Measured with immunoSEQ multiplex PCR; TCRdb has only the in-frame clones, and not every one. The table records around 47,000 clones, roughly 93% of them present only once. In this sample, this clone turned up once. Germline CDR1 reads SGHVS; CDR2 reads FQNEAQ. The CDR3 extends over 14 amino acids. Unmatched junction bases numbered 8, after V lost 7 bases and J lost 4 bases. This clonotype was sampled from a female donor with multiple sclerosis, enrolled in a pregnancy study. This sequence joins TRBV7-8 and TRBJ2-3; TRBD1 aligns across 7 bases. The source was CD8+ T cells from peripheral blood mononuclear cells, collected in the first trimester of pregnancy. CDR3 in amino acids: CASTKGGPPDTQYF. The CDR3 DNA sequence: TGTGCCAGCACCAAAGGGGGCCCGCCAGATACGCAGTATTTT.